This TCR beta chain emerged from a study of blood T cell repertoires in COVID-19. This clone is labeled medium-sized. V dropped 5 bases and J dropped 4 bases, with 15 bases sitting between them. The CDR3 runs to 15 residues. CDR1 is SGHTA and CDR2 is FQGTGA in the germline V gene. Clones were sequenced by immunoSEQ multiplex PCR, and TCRdb holds only the in-frame ones, with some missing. The table shows over 85,000 clones, with nearly 80% occurring only once. Sequenced: peripheral blood. The chain recombines TRBV7-3 with TRBJ2-1; D is possibly TRBD2 (6 bases). The TCR originated in a woman of 80 years or more with active or convalescent COVID-19. The CDR3 DNA sequence: TGTGCCAGCAGCCCAATGGCGGCGGGATACAATGAGCAGTTCTTC. Its translation is CASSPMAAGYNEQFF.